This T cell receptor beta chain derives from a study of type 1 regulatory T cells. Study details: T-allo10 is an in vitro-generated, Tr1-enriched CD4 T cell product specific for alloantigen.

From the reads, TCRdb called clonotypes with MiXCR, one entry per CDR3 protein. The sample has fewer than 25,000 distinct CDR3 sequences, 40% to 55% seen once. Note on this clonotype: Its antigen is undetermined. This clone may be a read error of a much larger clone one base away.

This CDR3 is 15 amino acids long. Per the germline V gene, CDR1 is SGHRS and CDR2 is YFSETQ. V was clipped by 4 bases and J by 8 bases, with 21 bases between them. The chain carries TRBV5-1 and TRBJ1-1; D not resolved. Sequencing input: cultured T cells, either the whole culture or a sorted T cell fraction (not recorded which). This clonotype originated in a human donor in good health. Written as DNA, the CDR3 is TGCGCCAGCAGCCCGATTACAGTTAATGACGAGGAAGCTTTCTTT. The encoded protein is CASSPITVNDEEAFF.